These T cell receptor beta chains were read from a single sample in a study of shared clonotypes between healthy human individuals. Only in-frame clones appear in the TCRdb table, and some are missing; sequencing was by immunoSEQ multiplex PCR. The data contain some 2 million clones, about 95% of them seen just once; the ten biggest clones take up approximately 1.2%. Sequencing input: naive CD8+ T cells sorted from blood. Receptors were obtained from a man between 18 and 29 years old in good health. CDR3s include the opening cysteine and the closing phenylalanine or tryptophan. The D gene is left open where the match is weak. Clone size is shown for a subset of rows, as once, few, many or a class of expanded clone.

v_call: TRBV6-5
d_call: -
clone_size: -
cdr3_aa: CASSYDGGSYNEQFF

v_call: TRBV11-2
d_call: -
clone_size: -
cdr3_aa: CASSPRPGTRNTGELFF

v_call: TRBV12-5
d_call: -
clone_size: -
cdr3_aa: CASGFTRDTSYEQYF

v_call: TRBV15
d_call: -
clone_size: -
cdr3_aa: CATSSGDGVTYEQYF

v_call: TRBV28
d_call: -
clone_size: few
cdr3_aa: CASSLFSGSYNSPLHF

v_call: TRBV7-8
d_call: -
clone_size: -
cdr3_aa: CASSHDALEIEQFF

v_call: TRBV10-1
d_call: -
clone_size: -
cdr3_aa: CASSETDGYGNQPQHF

v_call: TRBV19
d_call: -
clone_size: -
cdr3_aa: CASKFFYEQYF

v_call: TRBV4-3
d_call: -
clone_size: -
cdr3_aa: CASSQGFLSSRAEQYF

v_call: TRBV13
d_call: -
clone_size: -
cdr3_aa: CASSLPNLGAGCEAFF

v_call: TRBV5-5
d_call: TRBD1
clone_size: -
cdr3_aa: CASSPKQWTGIMEVQFF

v_call: TRBV27
d_call: -
clone_size: -
cdr3_aa: CASSLWAGAGQPQHF

v_call: TRBV5-1
d_call: TRBD1
clone_size: once
cdr3_aa: CASRQTGPYTF

v_call: TRBV4-1
d_call: -
clone_size: -
cdr3_aa: CASSLSGTQYF

v_call: TRBV5-1
d_call: -
clone_size: -
cdr3_aa: CASSLAQGGYEQYF

v_call: TRBV6-5
d_call: TRBD1
clone_size: -
cdr3_aa: CASSWAGGGNEKLFF

v_call: TRBV19
d_call: -
clone_size: -
cdr3_aa: CASSNRQRLGGELFF

v_call: TRBV11-2
d_call: -
clone_size: -
cdr3_aa: CASSFGGASYEQYF

v_call: TRBV5-8
d_call: TRBD1
clone_size: -
cdr3_aa: CASSPGTGTYEQYF

v_call: TRBV5-5
d_call: -
clone_size: -
cdr3_aa: CASSLQAGSYNEQFF

v_call: TRBV5-4
d_call: -
clone_size: -
cdr3_aa: CASSLGVLSTPGYTF

v_call: TRBV7-6
d_call: -
clone_size: -
cdr3_aa: CASSLVDSPDTQYF

v_call: TRBV4-3
d_call: TRBD2
clone_size: once
cdr3_aa: CASSQVLGLAGRKSSGANVLTF

v_call: TRBV5-6
d_call: TRBD2
clone_size: -
cdr3_aa: CASSLRGTTYNEQFF

v_call: TRBV5-4
d_call: -
clone_size: -
cdr3_aa: CASSFWGGRGDEQFF

v_call: TRBV6-5
d_call: -
clone_size: -
cdr3_aa: CASSYSPGLGETQYF

v_call: TRBV7-9
d_call: -
clone_size: -
cdr3_aa: CASSGGDTGIRGYTF

v_call: TRBV7-3
d_call: -
clone_size: -
cdr3_aa: CASSALPRGGSYSNQPQHF

v_call: TRBV6-1
d_call: TRBD1
clone_size: once
cdr3_aa: CARHHWGTGIGEQYF

v_call: TRBV5-4
d_call: -
clone_size: -
cdr3_aa: CASSLGQSYEQYF

v_call: TRBV5-4
d_call: -
clone_size: -
cdr3_aa: CASSLDAKNIQYF

v_call: TRBV5-1
d_call: TRBD1
clone_size: -
cdr3_aa: CASSDYGTGGSYEQYF

v_call: TRBV7-7
d_call: TRBD2
clone_size: once
cdr3_aa: CASSYGGSLETQYF

v_call: TRBV4-1
d_call: TRBD1
clone_size: -
cdr3_aa: CASSDLGDRNSPLHF

v_call: TRBV13
d_call: TRBD1
clone_size: -
cdr3_aa: CASSLGDRANEQFF

v_call: TRBV27
d_call: -
clone_size: -
cdr3_aa: CASSLLHHRAEQFF

v_call: TRBV29-1
d_call: -
clone_size: -
cdr3_aa: CSVGKGTQSSYNEQFF

v_call: TRBV18
d_call: TRBD1
clone_size: -
cdr3_aa: CASSADRVGETQYF

v_call: TRBV19
d_call: -
clone_size: once
cdr3_aa: CASSIDLAGNYEQYF

v_call: TRBV21-1
d_call: -
clone_size: -
cdr3_aa: CASSKGVRDRVKDTGELFF